This T cell receptor beta chain was recorded in a study of CD4 T cells in relation to SARS-CoV-2 and coronaviruses (dated by TCRdb to the early 2020s). Study-level background: In the ViraFEST assay, PBMCs were cultured with antigen for 10 days, after which TCR beta CDR3s were sequenced to identify clonal expansions specific to the antigen. Shared crossreactive spike epitopes were mapped to their HLA restriction using patient-derived lymphoblastoid cell lines. The Adaptive Biotechnologies TCR-sequencing kit was used to sequence samples from a few pre-COVID donors and the naive versus memory experiments, whereas other data were Illumina-based. A different TCR-beta assay, based on Illumina, was used to sequence expansion assays from other donors in the study. The negative reference condition was either a culture with an HIV-1 Nef peptide pool or a culture with no peptide. At the level of individual TCR clonotypes, the study evaluated whether memory CD4+ T cells crossreact between the spike proteins of SARS-CoV-2 and those of common cold coronaviruses.

CD4+ T cells from unexposed donors were collected before the COVID-19 pandemic (2011-2018). Following 10 days of culture, the EasySep CD4+ T cell isolation kit was used to isolate CD4+ T cells. As far as cell numbers permitted, CD4+ T cells from unexposed donors were tested for reactivity against SARS-CoV-2 S and N as well as four spike pools from common cold coronaviruses. PBMCs were cultured at some 2 million per well in IMDM supplemented with 5% human AB serum and 9 to 10 IU/ml IL-2. Half of the culture medium was replaced with fresh IL-2-containing medium on days 3 and 7. In general, every peptide culture condition was set up in three replicate wells. Leukapheresis product for the unexposed donors was purchased commercially. PBMCs were isolated from leukapheresis product or whole blood by Ficoll-Paque PLUS gradient centrifugation. The PBMCs went either fresh into the expansion assay or into cryopreservation at -140 degrees C. The QIAamp Micro DNA Kit was used to extract genomic DNA from the CD4+ T cells.

The full study reports these points: Small numbers of patients and of tested TCRs limited the study. Crossreactivity analysis centred on spike protein, so crossreactivity against other viral proteins was not assessed. Crossreactive clones showed significantly weaker SARS-CoV-2-driven expansion than monoreactive clones, consistent with antigenic imprinting. No donor contributed both pre-pandemic and post-infection samples, which limited tracing the source of pre-existing responses. In about 71% of donors, memory CD4+ clonotypes turned up that crossrecognized SARS-CoV-2 and at least one common cold coronavirus spike.

Library construction relied on the immunoSEQ multiplex PCR assay. As for the authors' bioinformatics: During preprocessing, nonproductive sequences were removed, as were CDR3s that did not start with C, did not end with F or W, or were shorter than 7 amino acids. Antigen-specific clonotypes were called with the MANAFEST web app on the basis of expansion relative to the reference and to other culture wells. To be counted as positive, a clone had to show significant expansion compared with the reference culture, at an FDR below 0.05, in 2 of 3 replicate wells. Positive clones also required significant expansion versus all other tandem wells and an odds ratio above 5. CDR3 homology was measured as pairwise Levenshtein distance, computed with the stringdist R package after trimming three terminal residues from each end. Entries here come from immuneACCESS through TCRdb and include only in-frame sequences with V and J called. Some clones fail to appear in such tables; in the studies checked, an unresolved V gene covers under half of the shortfall, and the cause of the remainder is unknown. D and trimming come from the DNA, and the V and J calls and clone size come from that table. The sample table contains about 29,000 clones; only one count was recorded for roughly 80% of them. The ten biggest clones cover more than 20% of the sample.

With respect to this clone: There is no known antigen for this receptor. No base-level quality is on record; no much larger clone is a single base apart.

The CDR3 starts with the cysteine, ends with the phenylalanine, and has 15 residues. Only CDR3 DNA remains: 45 bases, in frame from the first base. Based on the germline V gene, the CDR1 and CDR2 sequences are WSHSY and SAAADI. The V end gives up 2 bases and the J end 6 bases, leaving 7 bases in the junction not matched to a gene. The sequence links TRBV10-2 to TRBJ2-5, and 9 junctional nucleotides match TRBD2. The sample taken for sequencing was CD4+ T cells from PBMCs, cultured in vitro. This sequence was found in a human donor in good health. The DNA sequence follows: TGCGCCAGCAGTGAGGGGCGGGGGGGCCCGAAGACCCAGTACTTC. Its protein is CASSEGRGGPKTQYF.